This T cell receptor (beta chain) stems from a study of spatial heterogeneity in lung cancer. Study observations and caveats: Tumor mutation counts were tracked by expanded intratumoral alpha and beta TCR counts.

The time point is: sample taken at primary tumor resection. In each case, whole RNA from tumor, nontumor lung or frozen PBMC was sequenced unsorted. Sample share makes this clonotype medium-sized. Its antigen is undetermined. Germline V lookup: CDR1 DFQATT, CDR2 SNEGSKA (reference sequence). V dropped 6 bases and J dropped 6 bases, with 18 bases sitting between them. The CDR3 is 13 amino acids. Using its own MiXCR run on the 5' RACE reads, TCRdb lists one record per CDR3 protein. Of about 2,800 distinct CDR3 sequences in the sample, roughly a tenth were seen once. V is TRBV20-1 and J is TRBJ2-7, with a weak D call TRBD1 (5 bases). This TCR derives from a male donor with early-stage non-small cell lung cancer. This specimen consisted of lung tumor tissue, obtained at surgery. CDR3 DNA: TGCAGTGCCCCAACTCGGCAGGGCTCCGAGCAGTACTTC. Translation gives CSAPTRQGSEQYF.